The 29 T cell receptor beta chains below were found in one sample sequenced in a study of shared clonotypes between healthy human individuals (dated by TCRdb to the early 2020s). Receptors were amplified or captured by the immunoSEQ multiplex PCR assay. TCRdb carries this immuneACCESS record with in-frame sequences only. Its versions omit some clonotypes, under half of them owing to an unresolved V gene in the studies checked, with the rest unexplained. For this sample there are more than 2,000,000 clones; 85% to 95% appear just once. Under 0.45% of the sample lies in the top ten. Sequencing was carried out using naive CD4+ T cells from PBMCs. Taken with the paper, the label for cell subset or site translates to: CD45RA+ positively selected. The receptors originated from a man younger than 35 in good health. Some clones in this sample may be carry-over from other donors' samples.

The chain has TRBV11-2 and TRBJ2-3; TRBD2 matches 7 bases. The V and J ends lost 5 bases and 2 bases, in that order; junction bases with no gene match: 13. Germline CDR1 reads SGHAT; CDR2 reads FQNNGV. The CDR3 consists of 17 residues. The CDR3 sequence is CASSLGLTPRTTDTQYF. DNA for the CDR3: TGTGCCAGCAGCCTGGGACTAACCCCACGAACCACAGATACGCAGTATTTT.

With respect to this clone: A read error may produce the germline difference seen at one junction end. The chain is built from TRBV20-1 and TRBJ2-4; 9 bases match TRBD1. The CDR3 length is 11 residues. Germline V gene lookup returns CDR1 DFQATT and CDR2 SNEGSKA (reference sequence). The CDR3 coding sequence is TGCAGTGCTAGGTTCCGGGACAGGGCCCTTTTC. Protein product: CSARFRDRALF.

In this sample, this clone turned up once. The J gene is TRBJ1-2, the V gene TRBV6-1; D is unresolved. From germline, CDR1 is MNHNS and CDR2 SASEGT. Trimming took off 2 bases at V and 8 bases at J, with 18 bases between the two ends. There are 15 residues in the CDR3. The CDR3 loop reads CASSERVWVPGGYTF. CDR3 DNA: TGTGCCAGCAGTGAAAGAGTCTGGGTTCCAGGCGGCTACACCTTC.

This sequence joins TRBV19 and TRBJ2-5, with D uncertain. Germline V gene sequence: CDR1 LNHDA, CDR2 SQIVND (reference sequence). This CDR3 is 12 amino acids long. The V end lost 1 base, the J end lost 4 bases, and 4 bases lay between the germline ends. This CDR3 reads CASSIGAETQYF. CDR3 DNA: TGTGCCAGTAGTATAGGGGCAGAGACCCAGTACTTC.

Here the CDR3 reads CASSSGDRDLVDTQYF. In nucleotides, the CDR3 is TGTGCCAGCAGCTCCGGTGACAGGGATCTTGTCGATACGCAGTATTTT. The gene calls are TRBV7-9 and TRBJ2-3; 7 bases align to TRBD1. This CDR3 is 16 amino acids long. V trimming: 4 bases; J trimming: 6 bases; junction bases outside the gene matches: 13. In germline, CDR1 is SEHNR, CDR2 FQNEAQ (reference sequence).

V usage is TRBV5-1 and J usage is TRBJ1-1; maybe TRBD1 (6 bases). CDR1 SGHRS and CDR2 YFSETQ come from the germline V gene. Trimming removed 0 bases at V and 1 base at J, with 22 bases between. This CDR3 has 19 residues. The DNA for the CDR3 is TGCGCCAGCAGCTTGGCCGGGGAGGGGACAATGAAACCGAACACTGAAGCTTTCTTT. Its translation: CASSLAGEGTMKPNTEAFF.

The V and J genes are TRBV18 and TRBJ2-3, with D perhaps TRBD1 (5 bases). The germline V and J ends were trimmed by 0 bases and 2 bases, with 12 bases remaining between them. CDR1 KGHSH and CDR2 LQKENI come from the germline V gene. CDR3 size: 16 residues. The CDR3 spells CASSPPGFRATDTQYF. In nucleotides, the CDR3 is TGTGCCAGCTCACCACCGGGTTTCAGGGCCACAGATACGCAGTATTTT. The full variable domain, in which reference TRBV18 and TRBJ2-3 provide the parts outside the CDR3, is NAGVMQNPRHLVRRRGQEARLRCSPMKGHSHVYWYRQLPEEGLKFMVYLQKENIIDESGMPKERFSAEFPKEGPSILRIQQVVRGDSAAYFCASSPPGFRATDTQYFGPGTRLTVL.

The rearrangement links TRBV19 to TRBJ2-1, with 10 positions matching TRBD2. Germline V CDR1 and CDR2: LNHDA, SQIVND (reference sequence). The CDR3 consists of 15 residues. J was trimmed by 5 bases and V by 3 bases; bases with no gene match: 4. The chain's CDR3 is CASSMWLAGDNEQFF. CDR3 nucleotide sequence: TGTGCCAGTAGTATGTGGCTAGCGGGAGACAATGAGCAGTTCTTC.

The chain employs TRBV18 and TRBJ2-7, with 9 bases matching TRBD2. The germline V gene encodes CDR1 KGHSH and CDR2 LQKENI. The CDR3 spans 15 residues. V trimming: 2 bases; J trimming: 2 bases; junction bases outside the gene matches: 4. The CDR3 sequence: CASSPGLARPYEQYF. The DNA for the CDR3 is TGTGCCAGCTCACCAGGACTAGCGAGGCCCTACGAGCAGTACTTC. Supplemented by reference TRBV18 and TRBJ2-7, the full variable domain reads NAGVMQNPRHLVRRRGQEARLRCSPMKGHSHVYWYRQLPEEGLKFMVYLQKENIIDESGMPKERFSAEFPKEGPSILRIQQVVRGDSAAYFCASSPGLARPYEQYFGPGTRLTVT.

This clone occurred a few times. This chain connects TRBV5-5 to TRBJ2-2; no definite D call. This CDR3 has 13 amino acids. Trimming shortened V by 1 base and J by 1 base, and 2 bases separated the two germline ends. Germline lookup yields CDR1 SGHKS and CDR2 YYEKEE (reference sequence). CDR3 bases: TGTGCCAGCAGCTTGTGGAACACCGGGGAGCTGTTTTTT. Translated, it gives CASSLWNTGELFF.

This clone was counted a single time. Here the CDR3 reads CASSLGPPAGGTDTQYF. CDR3 nucleotide sequence: TGCGCCAGCAGCTTGGGTCCACCAGCGGGAGGTACAGATACGCAGTATTTT. This chain connects TRBV5-1 to TRBJ2-3, with TRBD2 matching 9 bases. CDR1 and CDR2 (germline): SGHRS, YFSETQ. This CDR3 has 17 amino acids. The V and J ends lost 0 bases and 3 bases, in that order; junction bases with no gene match: 8.

The V gene is TRBV19, the J gene TRBJ2-3; 9 positions agree with TRBD1. In germline, CDR1 is LNHDA, CDR2 SQIVND (reference sequence). There are 16 residues in the CDR3. Unmatched junction bases numbered 9, after V lost 5 bases and J lost 3 bases. The CDR3 nucleotides are TGTGCCAGTAGTCTTACCGGGACAGGGAGTACAGATACGCAGTATTTT. This encodes CASSLTGTGSTDTQYF.

This clone was detected only once. The genes are TRBV19 and TRBJ1-5, with a possible D match to TRBD1 (5 bases). Germline values: CDR1 LNHDA, CDR2 SQIVND (reference sequence). This CDR3 comprises 15 residues. V was shortened by 4 bases and J by 2 bases, with 12 bases between the two germline ends. This CDR3 reads CASSTIRGGNQPQHF. The DNA of the CDR3 is TGTGCCAGTAGTACAATTAGGGGAGGCAATCAGCCCCAGCATTTT.

This clone was counted once. The J gene is TRBJ2-7, the V gene TRBV5-4, with D possibly being TRBD2 (5 bases). Deletions cut 4 bases from V and 7 bases from J, with 18 bases between. Looked up from germline, CDR1 is SGHNT and CDR2 is YYREEE (reference sequence). The CDR3 runs to 14 residues. CDR3 loop: CASSAKDFLGEQYF. For the CDR3, the DNA is TGTGCCAGCAGCGCGAAGGACTTTCTCGGGGAGCAGTACTTC.

This chain joins TRBV10-3 and TRBJ2-2, with D uncertain. CDR1 and CDR2 from the germline V gene are ENHRY and SYGVKD. Trimming removed 4 bases from V and 0 bases from J, with 12 bases in between. The length of the CDR3 is 16 residues. The CDR3 DNA follows: TGTGCCATCAGTGCCCACAGCGAAACGAACACCGGGGAGCTGTTTTTT. It specifies CAISAHSETNTGELFF.

This chain uses TRBV2 with TRBJ2-5, with TRBD2 identical over 7 bases. Germline V gene data show CDR1 as SNHLY and CDR2 as FYNNEI. The CDR3 spans 15 residues. The trim removed 7 bases at V and 5 bases at J, leaving 13 bases unmatched. CDR3 bases: TGTGCCAGCACCTCCCATGGGGCGGGAGAGGAGACCCAGTACTTC. Protein: CASTSHGAGEETQYF.

The table lists this clone with a count of one. This rearrangement joins TRBV5-1 to TRBJ2-4; no clear D gene. In germline, CDR1 is SGHRS, CDR2 YFSETQ. The CDR3 has 15 amino acids. The ends were cut back, 4 bases at V and 0 bases at J, with 11 bases in the middle. DNA for the CDR3: TGCGCCAGCAGCCTCGGGCTATTAGCCAAAAACATTCAGTACTTC. Translating gives CASSLGLLAKNIQYF. Full variable domain (remainder filled in from reference TRBV5-1 and TRBJ2-4): KAGVTQTPRYLIKTRGQQVTLSCSPISGHRSVSWYQQTPGQGLQFLFEYFSETQRNKGNFPGRFSGRQFSNSRSEMNVSTLELGDSALYLCASSLGLLAKNIQYFGAGTRLSVL.

This chain uses TRBV7-9 with TRBJ1-4, with D maybe TRBD1 (6 bases). The CDR3 runs to 14 residues. CDR1 is SEHNR, CDR2 FQNEAQ, per germline (reference sequence). V lost 5 bases, J lost 6 bases, and 13 bases lay in between. CDR3 loop: CASSPRAGDEKLFF. The CDR3 coding sequence is TGTGCCAGCAGCCCTCGGGCAGGGGATGAAAAACTGTTTTTT.

In its sample, this clone was seen a few times. The V call is TRBV30, the J call TRBJ1-2; 7 bases align to TRBD1. The V segment lost 3 bases and the J segment 4 bases; nucleotides outside the gene matches: 8. The V gene's germline CDR1 is GTSNPN and CDR2 SVGIG (reference sequence). This CDR3 comprises 14 residues. The CDR3 protein is CAWSHGRGIYGYTF. CDR3 in DNA: TGTGCCTGGAGCCATGGCAGGGGGATCTATGGCTACACCTTC.

V usage is TRBV5-1 and J usage is TRBJ2-7; D is undetermined. Germline-derived CDR1 and CDR2 are SGHRS and YFSETQ. V lost 1 base to trimming and J lost 2 bases, with 7 bases between them. CDR3 length: 13 amino acids. CDR3 loop: CASSLIGTYEQYF. The CDR3, as DNA: TGCGCCAGCAGCTTGATTGGGACCTACGAGCAGTACTTC.

As for this clone: Within the sample, other DNA sequences also encode this same CDR3. V and J are TRBV5-4 and TRBJ2-5; D is uncertain. Germline V CDR1 and CDR2: SGHNT, YYREEE (reference sequence). The CDR3 loop spans 11 amino acids. Trimming shortened V by 2 bases and J by 5 bases, and 4 bases separated the two germline ends. For the CDR3, the DNA is TGTGCCAGCAGCTTCGCCGAGACCCAGTACTTC. Translation gives CASSFAETQYF.

V gene TRBV6-5 combines with J gene TRBJ2-7; tentative D call: TRBD1 (7 bases). V was shortened by 3 bases and J by 7 bases, with 13 bases between the two germline ends. CDR1 MNHEY and CDR2 SVGAGI come from the germline V gene. This CDR3 region has 13 residues. CDR3 sequence reads: CASSYSRGREQYF. The CDR3 DNA reads TGTGCCAGCAGTTATTCCAGGGGGAGGGAGCAGTACTTC.

This chain joins TRBV4-1 and TRBJ2-5, with D hard to call. Germline lookup yields CDR1 MGHRA and CDR2 YSYEKL. The length of the CDR3 is 13 residues. The germline V and J ends were trimmed by 1 base and 4 bases, with 7 bases remaining between them. CDR3 residues: CASSQGSLETQYF. CDR3 nucleotides: TGCGCCAGCAGCCAAGGGTCGTTAGAGACCCAGTACTTC.

CDR3 amino acids: CASSRAYEQYF. CDR3 in DNA: TGCGCCAGCAGCCGGGCATACGAGCAGTACTTC. The chain employs TRBV4-1 and TRBJ2-7, with no clear D. The V and J ends lost 4 bases and 4 bases respectively, with 5 bases between them. The CDR3 consists of 11 residues. Germline assignment: CDR1 MGHRA and CDR2 YSYEKL.

This chain uses TRBV6-1 with TRBJ1-1; D is ambiguous. The CDR3 has 13 amino acids. V was shortened by 7 bases and J by 6 bases, with 15 bases between the two germline ends. The germline V gene has CDR1 MNHNS and CDR2 SASEGT. CDR3 loop: CASTLQGLSEAFF. CDR3 DNA: TGTGCCAGCACGCTCCAAGGGTTGTCTGAAGCTTTCTTT.

The rearrangement uses TRBV5-1 and TRBJ2-7; D possibly corresponds to TRBD1 (5 bases). Per germline, CDR1 SGHRS and CDR2 YFSETQ. CDR3 length: 13 amino acids. V was cut by 8 bases and J by 2 bases, with 14 bases left in between. The CDR3 loop is CASTFQGTYEQYF. The CDR3 DNA is TGCGCCAGTACCTTTCAGGGAACCTACGAGCAGTACTTC.

V gene TRBV11-3 combines with J gene TRBJ2-1, with D possibly TRBD1 on 5 matching bases. V was pared by 1 base and J by 8 bases, with 18 bases between. Germline CDR1 reads SGHNT; CDR2 reads YENEEA. The CDR3 is made up of 16 amino acids. Here the CDR3 reads CASSLGSRRALDEQFF. DNA for the CDR3: TGTGCCAGCAGCTTAGGATCGCGCAGGGCCCTCGATGAGCAGTTCTTC.

The chain couples TRBV19 to TRBJ2-3; the D is unclear. Trimming took 5 bases from V and 3 from J, leaving 12 bases between them. The CDR3 runs 14 residues. Germline CDR1 and CDR2: LNHDA and SQIVND (reference sequence). CDR3 bases: TGTGCCAGTAGTGTCCGTGGTGGTACAGATACGCAGTATTTT. It translates to CASSVRGGTDTQYF.

In its sample, this clone was seen once. The V gene is TRBV15, the J gene TRBJ2-5, with 9 bases identical to TRBD2. V lost 5 bases, J lost 9 bases, and 19 bases stayed unmatched. The CDR3 has 17 residues. Looked up from germline, CDR1 is LNHNV and CDR2 is YYDKDF (reference sequence). CDR3 sequence (DNA): TGTGCCACCAGCGGCACTCGGGCTAGCGGGGATTCTCGGCCCCAGTACTTC. It specifies CATSGTRASGDSRPQYF.